A single TCR beta chain is shown here with its context. Its matching antigen is unknown. TCRdb's table, derived via immunoSEQ multiplex PCR, lists solely in-frame clones and lacks some. Among roughly 74,000 clones listed, more than 70% were seen once. The entry originates in a study of OX40 agonist ivuxolimab in advanced cancers. About the research overall: Ivuxolimab is a fully human IgG2 antibody that activates OX40 (CD134). One hepatocellular carcinoma and a couple of cutaneous melanoma patients partially responded. General study findings and limits: The antigens recognized by the expanded peripheral T cells, that is their antigen specificity, were not determined.

The CDR3 covers 17 residues. Trimming cost V 5 bases and J 0 bases, with 16 bases left between them. Germline CDR1 reads MNHEY; CDR2 reads SMNVEV (reference sequence). This TCR was sampled from an adult with an advanced solid tumor such as melanoma, head and neck, liver or kidney cancer. The V and J genes are TRBV27 and TRBJ2-2; tentatively, D is TRBD1 or TRBD2 (5 bases each). Sequencing was performed on CD4+ or CD8+ T cells sorted from blood, taken in a trial of the OX40 agonist ivuxolimab. This chain's CDR3 is CASSLLGTHANTGELFF. DNA of the CDR3: TGTGCCAGCAGTCTTCTAGGGACGCACGCGAACACCGGGGAGCTGTTTTTT.